The clone carrying this TCR beta chain appeared a single time. The sample belongs to a study of T cell changes during pregnancy in multiple sclerosis. TCRdb's copy holds only in-frame clones and misses some; the assay was immunoSEQ multiplex PCR. The sample records some 100,000 clones, about 92% being singletons. The V and J ends lost 2 bases and 2 bases respectively, with 9 bases between them. CDR1 is SGHTA, CDR2 FQGTGA, per germline. This CDR3 contains 14 residues. The chain joins TRBV7-3 to TRBJ2-5; no clear D. The sequenced sample was peripheral blood, obtained in the second trimester of pregnancy. This TCR derives from a female donor with multiple sclerosis, enrolled in a pregnancy study. Here the CDR3 DNA reads TGTGCCAGCAGCTTAGAGCGCGCTCAAGAGACCCAGTACTTC. This sequence encodes CASSLERAQETQYF. Variable domain in full (rest from reference TRBV7-3 and TRBJ2-5): GAGVSQTPSNKVTEKGKYVELRCDPISGHTALYWYRQSLGQGPEFLIYFQGTGAADDSGLPNDRFFAVRPEGSVSTLKIQRTERGDSAVYLCASSLERAQETQYFGPGTRLLVL.